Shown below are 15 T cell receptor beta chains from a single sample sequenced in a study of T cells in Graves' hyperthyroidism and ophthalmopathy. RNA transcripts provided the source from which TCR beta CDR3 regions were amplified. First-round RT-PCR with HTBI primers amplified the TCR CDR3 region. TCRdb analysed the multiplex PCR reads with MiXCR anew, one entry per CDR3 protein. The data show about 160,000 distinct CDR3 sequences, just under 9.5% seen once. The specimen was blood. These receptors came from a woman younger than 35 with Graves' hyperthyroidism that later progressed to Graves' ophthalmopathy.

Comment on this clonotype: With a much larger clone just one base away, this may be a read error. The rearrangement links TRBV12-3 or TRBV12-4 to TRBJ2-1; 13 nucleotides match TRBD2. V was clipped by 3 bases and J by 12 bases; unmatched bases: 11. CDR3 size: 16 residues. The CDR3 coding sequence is TGTGCCAGCAGTTTCCGTGGACTAGCGGGAGTGGGGGGGCAGTTCTTC. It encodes CASSFRGLAGVGGQFF.

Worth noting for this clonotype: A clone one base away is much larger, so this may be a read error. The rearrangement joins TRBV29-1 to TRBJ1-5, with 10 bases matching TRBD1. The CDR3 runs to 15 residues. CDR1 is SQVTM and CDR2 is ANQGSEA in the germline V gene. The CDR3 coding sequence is TGCAGCGTCCTAACCGGGACAGGGGAGAATCCGCCCCAGCATTTT. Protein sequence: CSVLTGTGENPPQHF.

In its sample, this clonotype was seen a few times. DNA for the CDR3: TGTGCCAGCAGGACAGGGGGTACTAGCACAGATACGCAGTATTTT. It specifies CASRTGGTSTDTQYF. The V call is TRBV6-2 or TRBV6-3, the J call TRBJ2-3, with 9 bases that match TRBD1. Germline assignment: CDR1 MNHEY and CDR2 SVGEGT. The trim removed 6 bases at V and 0 bases at J, leaving 4 bases unmatched. The CDR3 consists of 15 residues.

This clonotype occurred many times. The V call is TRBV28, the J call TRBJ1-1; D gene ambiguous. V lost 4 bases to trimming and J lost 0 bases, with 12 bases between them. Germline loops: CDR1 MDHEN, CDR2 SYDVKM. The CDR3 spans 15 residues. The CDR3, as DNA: TGTGCCAGCAGTTACCCCTCTGAGCTGAACACTGAAGCTTTCTTT. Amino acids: CASSYPSELNTEAFF.

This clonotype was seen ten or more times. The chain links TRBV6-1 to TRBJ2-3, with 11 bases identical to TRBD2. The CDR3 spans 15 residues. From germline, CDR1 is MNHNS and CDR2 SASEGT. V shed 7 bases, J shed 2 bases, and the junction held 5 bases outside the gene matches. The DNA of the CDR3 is TGTGCCAGCATCTCTAGCGGGGGGCTCACAGATACGCAGTATTTT. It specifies CASISSGGLTDTQYF.

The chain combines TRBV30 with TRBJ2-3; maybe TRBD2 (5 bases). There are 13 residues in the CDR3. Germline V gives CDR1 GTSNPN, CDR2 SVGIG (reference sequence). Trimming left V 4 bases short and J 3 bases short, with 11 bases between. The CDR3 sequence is CAWTLDRTDTQYF. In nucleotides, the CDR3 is TGTGCCTGGACACTAGACCGTACAGATACGCAGTATTTT.

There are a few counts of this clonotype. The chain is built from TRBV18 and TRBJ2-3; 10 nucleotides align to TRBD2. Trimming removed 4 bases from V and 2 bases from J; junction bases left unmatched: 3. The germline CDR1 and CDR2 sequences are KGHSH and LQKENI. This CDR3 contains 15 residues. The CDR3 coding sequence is TGTGCCAGCTCACGTCTAGCGGGGGCCACAGATACGCAGTATTTT. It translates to CASSRLAGATDTQYF.

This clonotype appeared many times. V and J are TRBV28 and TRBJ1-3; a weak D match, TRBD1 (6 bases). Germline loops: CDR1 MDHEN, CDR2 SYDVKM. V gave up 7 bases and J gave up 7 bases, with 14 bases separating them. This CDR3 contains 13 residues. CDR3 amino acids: CASTGQGWNTIYF. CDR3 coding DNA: TGTGCCAGCACCGGGCAGGGGTGGAACACCATATATTTT. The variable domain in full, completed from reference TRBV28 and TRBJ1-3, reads DVKVTQSSRYLVKRTGEKVFLECVQDMDHENMFWYRQDPGLGLRLIYFSYDVKMKEKGDIPEGYSVSREKKERFSLILESASTNQTSMYLCASTGQGWNTIYFGEGSWLTVV.

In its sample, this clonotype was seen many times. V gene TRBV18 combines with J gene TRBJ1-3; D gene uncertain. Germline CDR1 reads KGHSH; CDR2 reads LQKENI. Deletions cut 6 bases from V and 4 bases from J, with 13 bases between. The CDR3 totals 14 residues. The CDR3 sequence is CASSVDKEGNTIYF. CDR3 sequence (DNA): TGTGCCAGCTCGGTTGACAAAGAGGGAAACACCATATATTTT.

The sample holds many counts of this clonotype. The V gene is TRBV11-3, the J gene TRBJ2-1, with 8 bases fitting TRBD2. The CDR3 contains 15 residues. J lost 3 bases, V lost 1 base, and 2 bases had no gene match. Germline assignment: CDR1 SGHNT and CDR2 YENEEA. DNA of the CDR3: TGTGCCAGCAGCTTAGGCGGGAGGTTCTACAATGAGCAGTTCTTC. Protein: CASSLGGRFYNEQFF. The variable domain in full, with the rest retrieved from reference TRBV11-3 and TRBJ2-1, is EAGVVQSPRYKIIEKKQPVAFWCNPISGHNTLYWYLQNLGQGPELLIRYENEEAVDDSQLPKDRFSAERLKGVDSTLKIQPAELGDSAVYLCASSLGGRFYNEQFFGPGTRLTVL.

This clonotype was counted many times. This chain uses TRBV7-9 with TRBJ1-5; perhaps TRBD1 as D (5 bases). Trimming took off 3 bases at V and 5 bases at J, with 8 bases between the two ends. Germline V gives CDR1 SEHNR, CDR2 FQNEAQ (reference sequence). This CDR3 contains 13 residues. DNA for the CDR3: TGTGCCAGCAGCTTGGGGGTGTATCAGCCCCAGCATTTT. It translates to CASSLGVYQPQHF.

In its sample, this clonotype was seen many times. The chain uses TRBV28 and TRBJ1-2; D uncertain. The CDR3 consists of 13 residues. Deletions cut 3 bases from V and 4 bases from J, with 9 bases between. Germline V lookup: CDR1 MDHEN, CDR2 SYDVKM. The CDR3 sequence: CASSLPAIYGYTF. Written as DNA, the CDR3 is TGTGCCAGCAGTTTGCCAGCAATCTATGGCTACACCTTC.

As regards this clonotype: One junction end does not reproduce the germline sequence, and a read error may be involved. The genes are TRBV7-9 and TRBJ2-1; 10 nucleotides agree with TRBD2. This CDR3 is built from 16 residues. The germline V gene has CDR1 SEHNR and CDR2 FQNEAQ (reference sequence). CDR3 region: CGSSPSGGDSDNEQFF. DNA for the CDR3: TGTGGCAGCAGCCCAAGCGGGGGGGACTCCGACAATGAGCAGTTCTTC.

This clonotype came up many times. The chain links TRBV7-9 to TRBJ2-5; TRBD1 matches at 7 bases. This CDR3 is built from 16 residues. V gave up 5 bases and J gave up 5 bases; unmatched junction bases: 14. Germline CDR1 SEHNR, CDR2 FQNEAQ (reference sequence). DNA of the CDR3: TGTGCCAGCAGCAAGCCGAGGGGGCCCGGTAGGGAGACCCAGTACTTC. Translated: CASSKPRGPGRETQYF.

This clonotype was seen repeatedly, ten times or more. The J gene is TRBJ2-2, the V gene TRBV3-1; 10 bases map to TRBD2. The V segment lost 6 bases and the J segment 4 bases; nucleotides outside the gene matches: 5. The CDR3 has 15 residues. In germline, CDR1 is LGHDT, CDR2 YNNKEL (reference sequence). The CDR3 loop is CASRLSGGFTGELFF. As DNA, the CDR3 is TGTGCCAGCAGGCTTAGCGGGGGGTTCACCGGGGAGCTGTTTTTT. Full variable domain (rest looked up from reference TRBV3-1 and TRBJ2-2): DTAVSQTPKYLVTQMGNDKSIKCEQNLGHDTMYWYKQDSKKFLKIMFSYNNKELIINETVPNRFSPKSPDKAHLNLHINSLELGDSAVYFCASRLSGGFTGELFFGEGSRLTVL.